This T cell receptor beta chain was found in a study of blood T cell repertoires in COVID-19. In the authors' workflow: Using reference gene primer amplification, nucleated cell counts were estimated. The protocol was immunoSEQ multiplex PCR, while the TCRdb copy is restricted to in-frame clones and leaves out a portion. That table gives V, J and clone size, and the DNA gave D and trimming. There are fewer than 200,000 clones in the sample; about 84% occur only once, and less than 15% lies in the top ten. Recovery among Cohort 3 donors was established by two negative PCRs, clearance, or symptom resolution. The CDR3 contains 16 residues. CDR1 and CDR2 (germline): SGHRS, YFSETQ. V dropped 2 bases and J dropped 4; count of bases not matched to a gene: 5.

This sequence was found in a man aged 45-65 years who had recovered from COVID-19. The chain recombines TRBV5-1 with TRBJ2-1; 11 bases are a match to TRBD1. The specimen sequenced was PBMCs or T cells enriched from blood (not recorded which). CDR3: CASSLTGTGGYNEQFF. Written as DNA, the CDR3 is TGCGCCAGCAGCTTAACCGGGACAGGGGGGTACAATGAGCAGTTCTTC.